The 18 T cell receptor beta chains below were found in one sample sequenced in a study of cytomegalovirus exposure and HLA in healthy donors. 60 Vbeta and 13 Jbeta primers were used in PCR. The table came from immunoSEQ multiplex PCR; TCRdb's copy has only in-frame clones and leaves some out. The sample records 110,000 or so clones, 60% to 85% being singletons. Sequencing used PBMCs. The source is a middle-aged woman in good health and CMV-seropositive.

This clone was recorded a few times. The CDR3 bases are TGTGCCACCAGCAGAAACCGGGACTTTGACAATGAGCAGTTCTTC. This sequence encodes CATSRNRDFDNEQFF. This chain uses TRBV15 with TRBJ2-1, with D possibly being TRBD2 (6 bases). CDR1 is LNHNV and CDR2 is YYDKDF in the germline V gene (reference sequence). CDR3 length: 15 residues. V lost 2 bases and J 5 bases, leaving 13 bases between the germline ends.

The rearrangement joins TRBV30 to TRBJ2-1; D possibly corresponds to TRBD2 (6 bases). The germline V gene encodes CDR1 GTSNPN and CDR2 SVGIG (reference sequence). V lost 0 bases and J 4 bases, leaving 19 bases between the germline ends. The CDR3 spans 17 residues. CDR3 sequence reads: CAWSVGGGPASYNEQFF. The CDR3 DNA sequence: TGTGCCTGGAGTGTGGGAGGAGGGCCAGCCTCGTACAATGAGCAGTTCTTC.

J is TRBJ1-4 and V is TRBV5-1; D perhaps matches TRBD1 (6 bases). The CDR3 totals 15 residues. Trimming removed 3 bases at V and 2 bases at J, with 11 bases between. From germline, CDR1 is SGHRS and CDR2 YFSETQ. CDR3 nucleotide sequence: TGCGCCAGCAGCTATGGACAGCCTACTAATGAAAAACTGTTTTTT. It specifies CASSYGQPTNEKLFF.

The chain carries TRBV30 and TRBJ1-1; possible D gene TRBD1, 5 bases. The CDR3 is 14 amino acids. The V and J ends lost 3 bases and 5 bases respectively, with 16 bases between them. Per germline, CDR1 GTSNPN and CDR2 SVGIG (reference sequence). The CDR3 region has the DNA TGTGCCTGGAGCGCCGGGGGGGACGGGACTGAAGCTTTCTTT. Translation gives CAWSAGGDGTEAFF.

This clone was seen a handful of times. The chain joins TRBV5-1 to TRBJ2-7; D possibly corresponds to TRBD1 (6 bases). Germline CDR1 SGHRS, CDR2 YFSETQ. The CDR3 extends over 13 amino acids. The V end was cut by 4 bases, the J end by 2 bases, with 10 bases between. In nucleotides, the CDR3 is TGCGCCAGCAGCCCTCGGACAGCCTACGAGCAGTACTTC. It yields the protein CASSPRTAYEQYF.

V is TRBV4-2 and J is TRBJ1-2; D unclear. The CDR3 extends over 16 amino acids. Germline CDR1 and CDR2: LGHNA and YNFKEQ. V lost 1 base and J lost 6, with 18 bases in between. The CDR3 bases are TGTGCCAGCAGCCAAGTTTCCCCAACGCGGCCCGATGGCTACACCTTC. This sequence encodes CASSQVSPTRPDGYTF.

This sequence joins TRBV7-9 and TRBJ2-1, with 9 positions matching TRBD2. The germline V gene encodes CDR1 SEHNR and CDR2 FQNEAQ (reference sequence). After removal of 4 bases from V and 8 bases from J, the junction contained 6 bases not matched to a gene. This CDR3 region has 14 residues. The CDR3 nucleotides are TGTGCCAGCAGCTATAGGCAGCGGGGGGATGAGCAGTTCTTC. Protein product: CASSYRQRGDEQFF.

This chain joins TRBV7-9 and TRBJ1-5; 8 nucleotides line up with TRBD1. Losses at the gene ends were 5 bases for V and 2 bases for J; bases not matched to a gene: 8. The CDR3 has 16 amino acids. From germline, CDR1 is SEHNR and CDR2 FQNEAQ (reference sequence). The CDR3 DNA is TGTGCCAGCAGCCCTACGCCGGGACAGGGCAATCAGCCCCAGCATTTT. Protein product: CASSPTPGQGNQPQHF.

The chain employs TRBV30 and TRBJ1-5; no clear D gene. V lost 5 bases, J lost 2 bases, and 10 bases lay in between. Germline V gene data show CDR1 as GTSNPN and CDR2 as SVGIG (reference sequence). CDR3 length equals 13 residues. The CDR3, as DNA: TGTGCCTGGCAAAGCGGGGGCAATCAGCCCCAGCATTTT. This encodes CAWQSGGNQPQHF.

This chain links TRBV29-1 with TRBJ2-2, with TRBD1 matching over 7 bases. Per germline, CDR1 SQVTM and CDR2 ANQGSEA. V shed 5 bases and J 6 bases; nucleotides not matched to a gene: 9. The CDR3 extends over 14 amino acids. DNA for the CDR3: TGCAGCGTTTCTTATGGACAGGAGGCCGGGGAGCTGTTTTTT. Translated: CSVSYGQEAGELFF.

The genes are TRBV6-1 and TRBJ1-4; 8 nucleotides align to TRBD1. V trimming: 6 bases; J trimming: 7 bases; junction bases outside the gene matches: 7. CDR3 length: 14 amino acids. Looked up from germline, CDR1 is MNHNS and CDR2 is SASEGT. The CDR3 DNA is TGTGCCAGCAGCGCGGGACAGGATTTTGAAAAACTGTTTTTT. This translates into CASSAGQDFEKLFF.

The rearrangement uses TRBV11-2 and TRBJ2-5; TRBD1 agrees at 9 bases. The germline V gene encodes CDR1 SGHAT and CDR2 FQNNGV. V trimming: 3 bases; J trimming: 7 bases; junction bases outside the gene matches: 15. This CDR3 is 17 amino acids long. CDR3: CASSLKRGTGNVGTQYF. For the CDR3, the DNA is TGTGCCAGCAGCTTGAAGAGAGGGACAGGGAATGTGGGGACCCAGTACTTC.

CDR3 coding DNA: TGCGCCAGCAGCTACCCAGACAAGTCGAACACCGGGGAGCTGTTTTTT. The encoded protein is CASSYPDKSNTGELFF. This chain links TRBV4-1 with TRBJ2-2, with D hard to call. The CDR3 spans 16 residues. The germline V gene encodes CDR1 MGHRA and CDR2 YSYEKL. V lost 5 bases to trimming and J lost 0 bases, with 13 bases between them.

The V gene is TRBV5-6, the J gene TRBJ2-2, with TRBD1 as a possible D gene (6 bases). V shed 9 bases and J shed 5 bases, with 20 bases lying between them. This CDR3 has 15 residues. CDR1 is SGHDT and CDR2 is YYEEEE in the germline V gene. CDR3 sequence reads: CATKVQGTRTGELFF. The CDR3, as DNA: TGTGCCACTAAAGTACAGGGTACAAGGACCGGGGAGCTGTTTTTT.

The V call is TRBV2, the J call TRBJ1-5; 8 bases are a match to TRBD1. Germline V gives CDR1 SNHLY, CDR2 FYNNEI. The CDR3 is 15 residues long. V gave up 6 bases and J gave up 6 bases; unmatched junction bases: 10. The CDR3 DNA is TGTGCCAGCAGCCGGGACAGGAACATGGGTCAGCCCCAGCATTTT. This encodes CASSRDRNMGQPQHF.

V is TRBV7-2 and J is TRBJ2-5; the D is unclear. Germline CDR1 is SGHTA and CDR2 is FQGNSA. V gave up 1 base and J gave up 2 bases, with 5 bases separating them. The CDR3 covers 13 residues. The CDR3 protein is CASSLDGQETQYF. CDR3 DNA: TGTGCCAGCAGCTTAGACGGTCAAGAGACCCAGTACTTC.

This rearrangement joins TRBV2 to TRBJ2-5, with D perhaps matching TRBD2 (5 bases). This CDR3 comprises 14 residues. V lost 4 bases to trimming and J lost 7 bases, with 16 bases between them. The germline V gene encodes CDR1 SNHLY and CDR2 FYNNEI. CDR3 nucleotides: TGTGCCAGCAGTGTAATAGACCAGGCGGGGACCCAGTACTTC. Its translation: CASSVIDQAGTQYF.

The gene calls are TRBV5-1 and TRBJ2-7, with 7 bases that match TRBD1. This CDR3 comprises 14 residues. CDR1 is SGHRS, CDR2 YFSETQ, per germline. The V and J ends lost 4 bases and 3 bases, in that order; junction bases with no gene match: 7. The CDR3 coding sequence is TGCGCCAGCAGCAAGGGACAGACTAACTACGAGCAGTACTTC. As protein: CASSKGQTNYEQYF.